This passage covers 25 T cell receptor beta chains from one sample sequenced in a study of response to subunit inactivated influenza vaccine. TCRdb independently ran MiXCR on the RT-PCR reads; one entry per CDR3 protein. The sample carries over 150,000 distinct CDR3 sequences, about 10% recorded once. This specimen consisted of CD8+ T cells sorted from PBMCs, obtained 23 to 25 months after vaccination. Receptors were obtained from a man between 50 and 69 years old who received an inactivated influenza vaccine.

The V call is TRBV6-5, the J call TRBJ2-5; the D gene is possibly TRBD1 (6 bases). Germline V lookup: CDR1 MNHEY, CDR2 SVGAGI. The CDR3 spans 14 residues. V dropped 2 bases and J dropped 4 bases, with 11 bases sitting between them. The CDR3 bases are TGTGCCAGCAGTTACAGACAGGTTAGAGAGACCCAGTACTTC. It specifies CASSYRQVRETQYF.

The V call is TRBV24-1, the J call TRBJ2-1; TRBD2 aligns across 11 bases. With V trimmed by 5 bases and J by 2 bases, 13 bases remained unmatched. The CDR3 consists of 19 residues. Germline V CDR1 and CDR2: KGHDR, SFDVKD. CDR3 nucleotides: TGTGCCACCAGTGGGCCCAAGAGGACTAGCGGGTTTACCTACAATGAGCAGTTCTTC. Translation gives CATSGPKRTSGFTYNEQFF.

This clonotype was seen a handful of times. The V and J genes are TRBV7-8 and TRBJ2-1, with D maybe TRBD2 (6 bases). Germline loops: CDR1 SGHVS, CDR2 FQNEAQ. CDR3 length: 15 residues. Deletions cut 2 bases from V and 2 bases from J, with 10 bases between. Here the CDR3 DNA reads TGTGCCAGCAGCTTACGAGGGGAGGCCTACAATGAGCAGTTCTTC. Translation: CASSLRGEAYNEQFF.

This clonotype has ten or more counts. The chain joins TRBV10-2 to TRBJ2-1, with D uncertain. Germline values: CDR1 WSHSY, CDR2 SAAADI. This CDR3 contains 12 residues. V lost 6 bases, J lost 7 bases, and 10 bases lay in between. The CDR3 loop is CASSRASNEQFF. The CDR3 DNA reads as TGCGCCAGCAGCCGGGCCTCAAATGAGCAGTTCTTC.

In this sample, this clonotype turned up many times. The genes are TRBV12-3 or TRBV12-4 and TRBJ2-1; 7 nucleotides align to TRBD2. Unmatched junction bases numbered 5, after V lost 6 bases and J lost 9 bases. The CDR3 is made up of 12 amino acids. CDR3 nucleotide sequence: TGTGCCAGCAGCCCTTCGGGGGGTGAGCAGTTCTTC. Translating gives CASSPSGGEQFF.

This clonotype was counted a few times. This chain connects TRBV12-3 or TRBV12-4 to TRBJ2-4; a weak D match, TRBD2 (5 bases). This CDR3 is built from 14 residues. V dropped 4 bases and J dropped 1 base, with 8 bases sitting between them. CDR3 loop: CASSSGEAKNIQYF. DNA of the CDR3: TGTGCCAGCAGTTCCGGGGAGGCCAAAAACATTCAGTACTTC.

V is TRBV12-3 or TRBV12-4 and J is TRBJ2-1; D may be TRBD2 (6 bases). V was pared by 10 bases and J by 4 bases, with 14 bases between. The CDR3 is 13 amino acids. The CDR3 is CAIGASVYNEQFF. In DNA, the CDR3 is TGTGCCATCGGGGCTAGCGTATACAATGAGCAGTTCTTC.

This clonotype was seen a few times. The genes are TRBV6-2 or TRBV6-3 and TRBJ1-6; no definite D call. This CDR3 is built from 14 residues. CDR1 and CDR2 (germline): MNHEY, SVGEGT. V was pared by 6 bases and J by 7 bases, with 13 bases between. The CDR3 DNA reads TGTGCCAGCAGAAGCAAGGGATCCAATTCACCCCTCCACTTT. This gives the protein CASRSKGSNSPLHF.

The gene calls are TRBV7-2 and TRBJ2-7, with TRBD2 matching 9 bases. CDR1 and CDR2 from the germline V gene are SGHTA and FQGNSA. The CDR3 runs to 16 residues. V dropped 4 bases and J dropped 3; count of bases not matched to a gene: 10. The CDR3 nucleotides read TGTGCCAGCAGCTCCCGGGGGCTAGCGGGACTCTACGAGCAGTACTTC. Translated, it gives CASSSRGLAGLYEQYF.

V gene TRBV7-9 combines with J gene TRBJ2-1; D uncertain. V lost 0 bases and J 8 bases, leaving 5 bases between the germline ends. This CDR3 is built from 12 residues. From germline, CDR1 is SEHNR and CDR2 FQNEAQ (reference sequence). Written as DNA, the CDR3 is TGTGCCAGCAGCTTAGCTTTCGATGAGCAGTTCTTC. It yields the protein CASSLAFDEQFF.

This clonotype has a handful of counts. This chain's CDR3 is CASSLWASGGTYEQYF. The CDR3 nucleotides are TGTGCCAGCAGTTTATGGGCTAGCGGGGGGACCTACGAGCAGTACTTC. The V call is TRBV28, the J call TRBJ2-7; 11 bases are shared with TRBD2. After removal of 0 bases from V and 2 bases from J, the junction contained 3 bases not matched to a gene. There are 16 residues in the CDR3. Germline-derived CDR1 and CDR2 are MDHEN and SYDVKM.

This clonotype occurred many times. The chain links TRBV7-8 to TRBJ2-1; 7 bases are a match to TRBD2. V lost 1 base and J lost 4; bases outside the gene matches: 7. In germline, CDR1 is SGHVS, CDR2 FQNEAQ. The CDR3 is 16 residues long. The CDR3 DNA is TGTGCCAGCAGCTTAGAAATAGCGGGCCCTTACAATGAGCAGTTCTTC. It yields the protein CASSLEIAGPYNEQFF.

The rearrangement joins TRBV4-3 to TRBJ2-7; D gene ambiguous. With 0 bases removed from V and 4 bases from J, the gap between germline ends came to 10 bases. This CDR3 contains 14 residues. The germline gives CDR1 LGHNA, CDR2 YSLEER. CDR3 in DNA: TGCGCCAGCAGCCAAGATCATAAGGTTTACGAGCAGTACTTC. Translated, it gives CASSQDHKVYEQYF.

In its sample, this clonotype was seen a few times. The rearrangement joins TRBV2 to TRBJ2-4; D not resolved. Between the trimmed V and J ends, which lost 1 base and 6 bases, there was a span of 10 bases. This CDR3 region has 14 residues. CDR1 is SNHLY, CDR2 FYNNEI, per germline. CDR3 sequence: CASSEGPWRNIQYF. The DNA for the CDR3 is TGTGCCAGCAGTGAAGGACCTTGGAGAAACATTCAGTACTTC.

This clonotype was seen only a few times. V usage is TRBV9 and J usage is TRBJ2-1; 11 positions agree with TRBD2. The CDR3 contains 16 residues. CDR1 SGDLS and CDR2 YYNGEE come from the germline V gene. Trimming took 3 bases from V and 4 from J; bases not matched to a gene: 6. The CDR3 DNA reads TGTGCCAGCAGCGAGCGACTAGCGGGGACTTACAATGAGCAGTTCTTC. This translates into CASSERLAGTYNEQFF.

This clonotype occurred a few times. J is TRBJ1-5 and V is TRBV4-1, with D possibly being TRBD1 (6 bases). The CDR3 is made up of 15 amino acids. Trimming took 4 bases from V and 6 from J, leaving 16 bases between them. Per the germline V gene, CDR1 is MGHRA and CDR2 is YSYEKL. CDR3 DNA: TGCGCCAGCAGCCCCTCCAACCCACAGGGTCAGCCCCAGCATTTT. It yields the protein CASSPSNPQGQPQHF.

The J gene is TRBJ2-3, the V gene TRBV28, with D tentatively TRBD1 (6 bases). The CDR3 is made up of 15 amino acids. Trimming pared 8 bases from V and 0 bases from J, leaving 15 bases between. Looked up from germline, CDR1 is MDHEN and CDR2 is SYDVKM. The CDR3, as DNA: TGTGCCAGCCATCAACCCGGGACAAGCACAGATACGCAGTATTTT. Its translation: CASHQPGTSTDTQYF. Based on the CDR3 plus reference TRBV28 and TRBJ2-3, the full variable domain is DVKVTQSSRYLVKRTGEKVFLECVQDMDHENMFWYRQDPGLGLRLIYFSYDVKMKEKGDIPEGYSVSREKKERFSLILESASTNQTSMYLCASHQPGTSTDTQYFGPGTRLTVL.

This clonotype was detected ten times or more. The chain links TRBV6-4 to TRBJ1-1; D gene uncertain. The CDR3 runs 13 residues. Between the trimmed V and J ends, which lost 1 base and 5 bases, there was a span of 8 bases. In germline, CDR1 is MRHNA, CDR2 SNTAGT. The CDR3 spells CASSDLVGTEAFF. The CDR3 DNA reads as TGTGCCAGCAGTGACTTGGTCGGGACTGAAGCTTTCTTT.

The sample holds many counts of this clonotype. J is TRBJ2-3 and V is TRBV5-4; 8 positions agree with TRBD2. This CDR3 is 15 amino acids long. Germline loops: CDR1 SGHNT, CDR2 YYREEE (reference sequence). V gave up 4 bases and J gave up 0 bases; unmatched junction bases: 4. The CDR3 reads CASSQRGTSTDTQYF. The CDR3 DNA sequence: TGTGCCAGCAGCCAGCGGGGGACCAGCACAGATACGCAGTATTTT. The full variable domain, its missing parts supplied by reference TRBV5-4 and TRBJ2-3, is ETGVTQSPTHLIKTRGQQVTLRCSSQSGHNTVSWYQQALGQGPQFIFQYYREEENGRGNFPPRFSGLQFPNYSSELNVNALELDDSALYLCASSQRGTSTDTQYFGPGTRLTVL.

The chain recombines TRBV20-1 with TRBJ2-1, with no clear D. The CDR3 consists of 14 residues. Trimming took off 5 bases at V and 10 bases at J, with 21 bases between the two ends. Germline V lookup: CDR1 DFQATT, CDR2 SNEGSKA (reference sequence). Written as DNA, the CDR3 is TGCAGTGCTCGTCTCGGCGGCCCCATGCGGGAGCAGTTCTTC. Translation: CSARLGGPMREQFF.

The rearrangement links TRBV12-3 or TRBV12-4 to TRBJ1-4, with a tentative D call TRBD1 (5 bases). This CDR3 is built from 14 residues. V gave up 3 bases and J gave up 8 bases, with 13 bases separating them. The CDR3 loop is CASSFPGKNEKLFF. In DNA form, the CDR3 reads TGTGCCAGCAGTTTTCCAGGGAAGAACGAAAAACTGTTTTTT.

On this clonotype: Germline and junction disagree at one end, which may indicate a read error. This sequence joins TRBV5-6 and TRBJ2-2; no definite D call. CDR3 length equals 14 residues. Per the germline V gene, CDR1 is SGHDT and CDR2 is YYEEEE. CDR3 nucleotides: TGTGCCAGCAGCGCCTACGATAACACCGAGGAGCTGTTTTTT. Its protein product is CASSAYDNTEELFF.

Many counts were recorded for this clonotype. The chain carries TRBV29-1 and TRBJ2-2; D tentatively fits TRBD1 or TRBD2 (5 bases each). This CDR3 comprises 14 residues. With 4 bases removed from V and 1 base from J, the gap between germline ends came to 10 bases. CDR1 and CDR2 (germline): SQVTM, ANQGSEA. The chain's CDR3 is CSVAGTENTGELFF. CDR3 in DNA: TGCAGCGTTGCTGGGACCGAGAACACCGGGGAGCTGTTTTTT.

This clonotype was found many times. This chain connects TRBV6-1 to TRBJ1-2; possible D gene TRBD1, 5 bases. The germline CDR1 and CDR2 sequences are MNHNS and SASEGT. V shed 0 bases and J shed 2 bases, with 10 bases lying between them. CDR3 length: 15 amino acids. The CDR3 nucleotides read TGTGCCAGCAGTGAAGCGGGGTCAGGGAACTATGGCTACACCTTC. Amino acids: CASSEAGSGNYGYTF.

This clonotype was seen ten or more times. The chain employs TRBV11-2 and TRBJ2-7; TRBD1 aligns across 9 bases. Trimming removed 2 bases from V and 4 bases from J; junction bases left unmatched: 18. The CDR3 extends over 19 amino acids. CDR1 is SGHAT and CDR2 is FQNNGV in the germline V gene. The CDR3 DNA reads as TGTGCCAGCAGCTTAACTACAGGGGGCGAGGGGCGAATTCGGTACGAGCAGTACTTC. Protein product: CASSLTTGGEGRIRYEQYF.